The subject of this entry is one T cell receptor (beta chain). In its sample, this clonotype was seen a few times. What this receptor recognizes is not known. Per-base quality was not reported, and no clone a single base away is much larger than it. This record comes from a study of CD8 T cells in ankylosing spondylitis (dated by TCRdb to the late 2010s). In the study overall: T cell receptor beta repertoires were profiled in healthy donors and ankylosing spondylitis patients so that disease-linked TCR variants could be found. The whole study cohort included about a hundred healthy donors and some 27 ankylosing spondylitis patients. Peripheral blood was sampled, and synovial fluid was additionally collected from ankylosing spondylitis patients.

From the cysteine up to the phenylalanine, the CDR3 has a length of 13 residues. The entry retains the CDR3 DNA only, 39 bases that are in frame from base 1. Here V drops 6 bases and J drops 6 bases, and the junction holds 5 bases not matched to any gene. What the work shows at the level of the full study, not this receptor alone: The disease-linked clones had a CD8+ phenotype and were found at relatively low frequencies in peripheral blood. Blood from ankylosing spondylitis patients appeared to be characterized by a TCR beta motif made up of fewer than ten highly homologous amino acid variants. The disease-linked clones were reported to be significantly enriched in matched synovial fluid samples from ankylosing spondylitis patients. Some TCR beta motif variants had previously been reported in synovial fluid and blood of reactive arthritis patients, which suggested common disease-initiation mechanisms.

The instrument given in TCRdb is Illumina HiSeq 2500. Quantitative 5'-RACE with molecular barcodes was used to prepare TCR beta libraries. The source study handled its data this way. Disease-linked TCR variants were identified with a new computational method built on a probabilistic model of VDJ rearrangement. TCRdb cleaned the public reads at Q25 with fastp, built clones with MiXCR and kept in-frame beta chains. CDR3 protein sequences are deduplicated, and each keeps its most common genes and DNA. What appears here as the V and J calls and clone size reflects TCRdb's work, not the paper's. The sample contains about 250,000 distinct CDR3 sequences, 15% to 20% of them found a single time. In total, the top ten clones hold 25% to 40% of the sample.

The V and J segments used are TRBV12-3 or TRBV12-4 and TRBJ2-7; TRBD2 lines up with 10 middle nucleotides. This sequence was found in a male donor with ankylosing spondylitis or in good health (not recorded which). Sample: blood, either unsorted or a sorted T cell fraction (not recorded which). The sequenced DNA is TGTGCCAGCAGCCTTACTAGCGGGACCGAGCAGTACTTC. This codes for CASSLTSGTEQYF.